The source of this T cell receptor beta chain is a study of vaccination and CD4 T cells after COVID-19. An Oncomine TCR Beta short-read assay was used to sequence the DNA from cultured CD4+ T cells. Each CDR3 protein gets one entry after TCRdb re-called the PCR reads with MiXCR. The sample carries roughly 25,000 distinct CDR3 sequences, less than 80% recorded once. Worth noting for this clonotype: Its antigen is as yet unknown.

Treatment reported: roughly ten-day PBMC culture with coronavirus spike peptide pools or control peptides (ViraFEST assay). Trimming cost V 6 bases and J 1 base, with 12 bases left between them. The CDR3 is made up of 13 amino acids. Germline V gives CDR1 DFQATT, CDR2 SNEGSKA (reference sequence). The source of this sequence is a human donor who had recovered from COVID-19. Sequenced sample: CD4+ T cells from blood, cultured in vitro. The chain couples TRBV20-1 to TRBJ1-1; possible D gene TRBD1, 6 bases. The CDR3 DNA reads as TGCAGTGCCAAACAGGGCTGGAACACTGAAGCTTTCTTT. This translates into CSAKQGWNTEAFF.